This T cell receptor beta chain stems from a study of blood T cell repertoires in COVID-19. In the study overall: PBMCs, B-cell-depleted T cells, or T cells provided the cDNA or gDNA that made up the material.

Enrolled through a virtual design, the participants were between roughly 18 and 90 years of age and came from roughly 22 US areas. Cohort allocation depended upon clinical history that participants reported. A COVID-19 case had been met by exposed participants during the 2 weeks before study entry. Data came from immunoSEQ multiplex PCR; TCRdb stores just in-frame clones and leaves some out. The data contain 200,000 to 250,000 clones, 80% to 90% of them seen just once; the ten biggest clones take up over 3.5%. The CDR3 spans 16 residues. The junction had 8 bases not matched to a gene; V was cut back by 5 bases and J by 4 bases. The germline gives CDR1 SGHTA, CDR2 FQGTGA.

The specimen was PBMCs or T cells enriched from blood (not recorded which). V gene TRBV7-3 combines with J gene TRBJ2-3; 11 nucleotides align to TRBD2. The TCR sequence derives from a woman aged 30 to 39 who had been exposed to COVID-19. The CDR3 bases are TGTGCCAGCAGCGCGGATAGCGGGAGGGCCCCAGATACGCAGTATTTT. It specifies CASSADSGRAPDTQYF.